This T cell receptor (beta chain) was recorded in a study of blood T cell repertoires in COVID-19 (dated by TCRdb to the early 2020s). Regarding the research as a whole: Samples covering the acute and convalescent phases of COVID-19 were provided by collaborators in the United States, Italy and Spain. The prospective study material was composed of cDNA or gDNA derived from T cells, B-cell-depleted T cells, or PBMCs. Deeply sampled blood TCRbeta repertoires from subjects exposed to, actively infected with, or recovered from COVID-19 were included in the dataset. The repertoires were released in a freely available public database meant as a resource for research on the immune response to SARS-CoV-2. Samples came from the ongoing ImmuneRACE study (first 160 participants) plus 1,254 subjects from 6 global collaborators. Sample metadata almost always included a de-identified subject ID, COVID-19 status, age in years and sex. Where available, HLA class I and class II types were obtained from metadata supplied by the sample provider rather than from assay-based typing. Overall results and qualifications from the work: How much clinical and demographic metadata was included differed by source and by participant, and the metadata was provided uncurated.

Each collaborating institution followed its own protocols to collect whole blood in K2EDTA tubes. For TCRbeta analysis, collaborator samples were shipped as frozen whole blood, as isolated PBMCs, or as DNA extracted from either sample type. TCRbeta CDR3 regions were amplified from genomic DNA using the immunoSEQ Assay, a bias-controlled multiplex PCR. Under the source paper's analysis protocol: The number of nucleated cells in each sample was estimated from the amplification of reference gene primers within the assay. Sequence reads were collapsed and filtered to measure the absolute abundance of every unique TCRbeta CDR3 rearrangement. Productive Simpson clonality was computed per sample as the square root of Simpson's diversity index over productive rearrangements. TCRdb re-hosts the immuneACCESS table, in-frame sequences only. Its copies lack some clones; in the studies checked, an unresolved V gene accounts for under half of them, and the cause for the rest is not known. V, J and clone size are those of that table, while D and trimming were read from the DNA. A total of around 100,000 clones appear in this sample, less than 80% of them only once. Approximately 22% of the sample is in the top ten clones.

V is cut by 0 bases and J by 1 base, and the space between the germline ends is 11 bases. Sequences SGHNT (CDR1) and YYREEE (CDR2) are obtained from the germline V gene (reference sequence). Including cysteine and phenylalanine, the CDR3 has 15 amino acids. Only CDR3 DNA is held: 45 bases, read in frame from base 1. With regard to this clone: Its antigen remains unidentified. Base qualities were left out, and no much larger clone turns up one base away.

The clonotype originates from a man between 65 and 80 years old with active or convalescent COVID-19. The sample was peripheral blood. The chain is encoded by TRBV5-4 joined to TRBJ2-7; the D segment could be TRBD2, given 6 matching bases. This receptor carries the CDR3 CASSLARAGSYEQYF. The sequenced DNA: TGTGCCAGCAGCTTGGCGCGTGCGGGGTCCTACGAGCAGTACTTC.